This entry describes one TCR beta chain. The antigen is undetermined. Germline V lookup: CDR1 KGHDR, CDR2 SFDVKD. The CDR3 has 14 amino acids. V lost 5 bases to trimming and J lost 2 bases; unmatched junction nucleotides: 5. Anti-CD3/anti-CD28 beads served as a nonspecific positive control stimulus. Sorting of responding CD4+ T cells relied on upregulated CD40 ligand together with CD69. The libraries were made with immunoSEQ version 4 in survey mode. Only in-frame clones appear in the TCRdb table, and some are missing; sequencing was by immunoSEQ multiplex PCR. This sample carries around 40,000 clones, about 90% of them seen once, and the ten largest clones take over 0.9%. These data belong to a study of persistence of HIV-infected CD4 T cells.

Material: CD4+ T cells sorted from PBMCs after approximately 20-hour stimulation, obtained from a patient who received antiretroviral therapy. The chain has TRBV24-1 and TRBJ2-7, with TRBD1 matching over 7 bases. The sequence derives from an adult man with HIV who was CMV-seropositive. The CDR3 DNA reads TGTGCCACCAGTGGTGGGACAGTGCCCTACGAGCAGTACTTC. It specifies CATSGGTVPYEQYF.